A selection of T cell receptor beta chains follows, all from one sample in a study of T cells in Graves' hyperthyroidism and ophthalmopathy. A single record per CDR3 protein comes from TCRdb applying MiXCR to the multiplex PCR reads. The data contain about 150,000 distinct CDR3 sequences, around 20% of them singletons. The sample was blood. All receptors derive from a woman aged 50 to 65 with Graves' hyperthyroidism that later progressed to Graves' ophthalmopathy. CDR3s include the opening cysteine and the closing phenylalanine or tryptophan. D genes are given only for firm matches. A row's size may be missing; if present it is once, few, many or a size class.

TRBV5-1	few	.	TRBJ2-2	CASSSSRVRNTGELFF	TGCGCCAGCAGCTCCTCCCGGGTCCGGAACACCGGGGAGCTGTTTTTT
TRBV24-1	.	.	TRBJ1-5	CATSDFQGNQPQHF	TGTGCCACCAGTGATTTTCAGGGCAATCAGCCCCAGCATTTT
TRBV19	.	TRBD1	TRBJ1-2	CASSSTGGNYGFTF	TGTGCCAGTAGCTCGACAGGGGGCAACTATGGCTTCACCTTC
TRBV27	many	.	TRBJ2-5	CASSYLRDRETQYF	TGTGCCAGCAGTTACCTGCGAGACAGGGAGACCCAGTACTTC
TRBV3-1	many	TRBD1	TRBJ1-4	CASSQRHRGLSEKLFF	TGTGCCAGCAGCCAACGACACAGGGGGCTGAGTGAAAAACTGTTTTTT
TRBV4-2	.	.	TRBJ2-5	CASSQEGILAQKETQYF	TGTGCCAGCAGCCAAGAGGGGATTCTAGCGCAGAAAGAGACCCAGTACTTC
TRBV12-3/TRBV12-4	many	.	TRBJ1-1	CASSLRTEAFF	TGTGCCAGCAGTTTACGCACTGAAGCTTTCTTT
TRBV10-3	many	.	TRBJ2-2	CAISELGEGTGELFF	TGTGCCATCAGTGAACTAGGGGAAGGCACCGGGGAGCTGTTTTTT
TRBV28	many	.	TRBJ2-3	CASKAGSTDTQYF	TGTGCCAGCAAAGCTGGTAGCACAGATACGCAGTATTTT
TRBV7-9	.	TRBD1	TRBJ1-4	CASSQDRANEKLFF	TGTGCCAGCAGCCAGGACAGGGCTAATGAAAAACTGTTTTTT
TRBV19	.	.	TRBJ2-3	CASSISGSPQYF	TGTGCCAGTAGTATATCCGGCTCTCCGCAGTATTTT
TRBV27	many	TRBD1	TRBJ2-5	CASSLSGGGETQYF	TGTGCCAGCAGTTTATCAGGGGGCGGAGAGACCCAGTACTTC
TRBV12-3/TRBV12-4	many	TRBD1	TRBJ1-2	CASREAGGRIYGYTF	TGTGCCAGCAGAGAAGCAGGGGGCCGTATCTATGGCTACACCTTC
TRBV20-1	.	.	TRBJ2-1	CSARDFGRDGLGPGEQFF	TGCAGTGCTAGAGACTTCGGTCGGGACGGCTTGGGGCCTGGTGAGCAGTTCTTC
TRBV12-3/TRBV12-4	many	.	TRBJ2-1	CASSSQGYNEQFF	TGTGCCAGCAGTTCACAAGGATACAATGAGCAGTTCTTC
TRBV12-3/TRBV12-4	many	TRBD1	TRBJ2-7	CASRLGQGGEQYF	TGTGCCAGCAGATTGGGACAGGGGGGAGAGCAGTACTTC
TRBV5-1	.	.	TRBJ2-2	CASSLGGSGELFF	TGCGCCAGCAGCTTGGGAGGTAGCGGGGAGCTGTTTTTT
TRBV2	.	TRBD2	TRBJ2-3	CASSVAGDRDTQYF	TGTGCCAGCAGTGTAGCGGGAGATAGAGATACGCAGTATTTT
TRBV29-1	.	TRBD1	TRBJ2-7	CSVVSLDRGNAQYF	TGCAGCGTTGTTTCCTTAGACAGGGGTAACGCGCAGTACTTC
TRBV20-1	.	.	TRBJ2-7	CSARRDSYAQYF	TGCAGTGCTAGAAGGGACTCTTACGCGCAGTACTTC
TRBV7-9	many	.	TRBJ1-1	CASSLRRGGTEAFF	TGTGCCAGCAGCTTGCGCAGGGGCGGAACTGAAGCTTTCTTT
TRBV28	many	.	TRBJ2-2	CASSPPPGELFF	TGTGCCAGCAGTCCTCCTCCCGGGGAGCTGTTTTTT
TRBV2	.	.	TRBJ2-7	CASSLFAFSEQYF	TGTGCCAGCAGCTTATTCGCGTTCTCCGAGCAGTACTTC
TRBV5-1	many	.	TRBJ2-4	CASGDRTKNIQYF	TGCGCCAGCGGCGACAGAACCAAAAACATTCAGTACTTC
TRBV28	many	.	TRBJ2-7	CASSQTGRLSYEQYF	TGTGCCAGCAGCCAAACAGGGCGTCTCTCCTACGAGCAGTACTTC
TRBV12-3/TRBV12-4	many	TRBD2	TRBJ2-1	CASSSPGGSRSNEQFF	TGTGCCAGCAGTTCCCCGGGCGGGAGTCGATCAAATGAGCAGTTCTTC
TRBV20-1	many	TRBD1	TRBJ1-5	CSARSGGSQPQHF	TGCAGTGCTAGGTCAGGGGGCAGTCAGCCCCAGCATTTT
TRBV7-9	many	.	TRBJ2-1	CASSFGKYNEQFF	TGTGCCAGCAGCTTTGGGAAATACAATGAGCAGTTCTTC
TRBV30	many	.	TRBJ1-1	CAWSVPEKDTEAFF	TGTGCCTGGAGCGTCCCGGAGAAGGACACTGAAGCTTTCTTT
TRBV30	many	.	TRBJ2-4	CAWSVADAKNIQYF	TGTGCCTGGAGTGTGGCGGATGCCAAAAACATTCAGTACTTC
TRBV12-3/TRBV12-4	many	.	TRBJ2-7	CASSGDSYEQYF	TGTGCCAGCAGTGGAGACTCCTACGAGCAGTACTTC
TRBV6-6	.	TRBD1	TRBJ1-4	CASSYPGQNEKLFF	TGTGCCAGCAGTTACCCGGGACAGAATGAAAAACTGTTTTTT
TRBV20-1	.	.	TRBJ2-2	CSARDIAEMNTGELFF	TGCAGTGCTAGAGATATCGCGGAGATGAACACCGGGGAGCTGTTTTTT
TRBV2	.	.	TRBJ2-1	CASRLSIFRGGDNEQFF	TGTGCCAGCAGGCTATCAATATTTAGGGGGGGTGACAATGAGCAGTTCTTC
TRBV13	.	.	TRBJ2-1	CASSLGRRVLSSYNEQFF	TGTGCCAGCAGCTTAGGCAGGCGTGTATTGAGCTCCTACAATGAGCAGTTCTTC
TRBV24-1	many	TRBD1	TRBJ2-5	CATSPRQGAFGQETQYF	TGTGCCACCAGCCCTAGACAGGGGGCGTTTGGCCAAGAGACCCAGTACTTC
TRBV6-1	many	.	TRBJ2-5	CASIPAKGQGGGQETQYF	TGTGCCAGCATCCCTGCGAAGGGGCAGGGAGGGGGGCAAGAGACCCAGTACTTC
TRBV28	.	.	TRBJ2-3	CASSWDTYTQYF	TGTGCCAGCAGTTGGGACACCTATACGCAGTATTTT
TRBV7-9	few	.	TRBJ2-5	CASSSGRGREETQYF	TGTGCCAGCAGCTCGGGGCGGGGGCGCGAGGAGACCCAGTACTTC
TRBV28	many	TRBD1	TRBJ1-5	CASSLKGGASNQPQHF	TGTGCCAGCAGTTTAAAAGGGGGCGCGAGCAATCAGCCCCAGCATTTT
TRBV5-6	.	TRBD1	TRBJ1-5	CASSLRGGRSQPQHF	TGTGCCAGCAGCTTGAGAGGGGGCCGAAGTCAGCCCCAGCATTTT
TRBV3-1	many	.	TRBJ2-5	CASSLTGETQYF	TGTGCCAGCAGCCTTACTGGGGAGACCCAGTACTTC